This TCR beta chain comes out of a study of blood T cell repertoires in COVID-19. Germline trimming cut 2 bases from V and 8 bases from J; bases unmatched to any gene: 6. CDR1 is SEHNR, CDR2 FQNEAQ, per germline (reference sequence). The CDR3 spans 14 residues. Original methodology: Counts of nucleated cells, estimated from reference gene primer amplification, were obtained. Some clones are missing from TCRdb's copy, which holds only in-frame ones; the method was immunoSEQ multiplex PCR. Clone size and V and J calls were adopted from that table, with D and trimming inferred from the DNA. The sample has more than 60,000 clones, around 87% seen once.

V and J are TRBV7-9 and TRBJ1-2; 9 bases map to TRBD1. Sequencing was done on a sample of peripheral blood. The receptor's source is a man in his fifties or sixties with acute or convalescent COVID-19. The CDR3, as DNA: TGTGCCAGCAGCTTATCGAGGACAGGGGACGGCTACACCTTC. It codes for CASSLSRTGDGYTF.